The present entry profiles one TCR beta chain with its context. Its antigen is not identified. V lost 4 bases, J lost 4 bases, and 14 bases stayed unmatched. The germline CDR1 and CDR2 sequences are SGHDT and YYEEEE. CDR3 length: 17 residues. The data stem from a study of T-cell memory formation after mild COVID-19. 5'RACE, which relied on constant-segment primers, yielded TCR alpha and TCR beta cDNA libraries carrying sample barcodes and UMIs. Each CDR3 protein is one row after TCRdb ran MiXCR on the 5' RACE reads. Of around 370,000 distinct CDR3 sequences detected, under 25% appear once; the ten largest clones hold 12%. General study results and limits: Clones that contracted clustered mainly in CM and EM if CD4+ and in EMRA if CD8+.

J is TRBJ2-1 and V is TRBV5-6, with TRBD2 matching over 7 bases. Material: PBMCs or a T cell subset sorted from them (not recorded which). The receptor was isolated from an adult woman who had mild COVID-19 (a few samples of this study predate the infection). Cell type and time point are not known. CDR3 DNA sequence: TGTGCCAGCAGCCCCCCCCTAGCGGAAGGAATTTACAATGAGCAGTTCTTC. Its translation: CASSPPLAEGIYNEQFF.